The subject of this entry is one T cell receptor (beta chain). This record belongs to a study of blood T cell repertoires in COVID-19. Trimming shortened V by 4 bases and J by 5 bases, and 14 bases separated the two germline ends. CDR3 length: 14 amino acids. Looked up from germline, CDR1 is LGHNT and CDR2 is FRNRAP. The protocol was immunoSEQ multiplex PCR, while the TCRdb copy is restricted to in-frame clones and leaves out a portion. The sample records a few hundred thousand clones, around 89% being singletons. The TCR originated in a woman aged 50 to 60 with COVID-19, enrolled during active disease. Material: peripheral blood. The chain couples TRBV12-5 to TRBJ2-5, with a possible D match to TRBD2 (5 bases). The CDR3 sequence is CASGSPRGLETQYF. As DNA, the CDR3 is TGTGCTAGTGGTTCGCCCCGAGGGTTGGAGACCCAGTACTTC.